Listed here are 13 T cell receptor beta chains from one sample, sequenced in a study of blood T cells in healthy people across ages. A sample-barcoded 5' primer and a J-beta primer mix were used in a second PCR of roughly 7 to 11 cycles. TCRdb re-derived calls from the 5' RACE reads in MiXCR, one entry per CDR3 protein. Among about 1,800,000 distinct CDR3 sequences listed, about 28% were seen once. The sequenced sample consisted of blood. These receptors all come from a woman aged 25 to 39 in good health.

This clonotype appeared many times. The chain has TRBV29-1 and TRBJ2-7; TRBD2 matches at 12 bases. The CDR3 has 15 amino acids. J lost 3 bases, V lost 0 bases, and 3 bases had no gene match. Looked up from germline, CDR1 is SQVTM and CDR2 is ANQGSEA. CDR3 region: CSVEEGLAGFYEQYF. The CDR3, as DNA: TGCAGCGTTGAAGAAGGACTAGCGGGGTTCTACGAGCAGTACTTC.

V usage is TRBV7-9 and J usage is TRBJ2-5; D not certain. The ends were cut back, 0 bases at V and 3 bases at J, with 8 bases in the middle. The V gene's germline CDR1 is SEHNR and CDR2 FQNEAQ (reference sequence). The CDR3 totals 14 residues. The CDR3 nucleotides are TGTGCCAGCAGCTTAGCGACGGAAGAAGAGACCCAGTACTTC. The encoded protein is CASSLATEEETQYF.

This chain's CDR3 is CAIRGPTGGEQYF. The CDR3 bases are TGTGCCATCCGGGGACCAACCGGGGGGGAGCAGTACTTC. The rearrangement links TRBV10-3 to TRBJ2-7; TRBD2 matches 7 bases. Germline values: CDR1 ENHRY, CDR2 SYGVKD. This CDR3 comprises 13 residues. The V segment lost 8 bases and the J segment 7 bases; nucleotides outside the gene matches: 11.

The CDR3 region has the DNA TGTGCCAGCAGTCTTCAAGGGGGCTACGAGGATACGCAGTATTTT. This sequence encodes CASSLQGGYEDTQYF. This rearrangement joins TRBV12-3 or TRBV12-4 to TRBJ2-3; the match to TRBD1 covers 7 bases. CDR3 length: 15 residues. Trimming cost V 5 bases and J 6 bases; bases outside gene matches: 11.

This chain connects TRBV10-3 to TRBJ1-2, with D uncertain. Deletions cut 7 bases from V and 4 bases from J, with 13 bases between. The CDR3 sequence is 13 residues long. Germline values: CDR1 ENHRY, CDR2 SYGVKD. The CDR3: CAITLGPTYGYTF. DNA of the CDR3: TGTGCCATCACCCTAGGACCGACCTATGGCTACACCTTC.

V gene TRBV5-1 combines with J gene TRBJ2-7, with TRBD1 as a possible D gene (6 bases). Germline assignment: CDR1 SGHRS and CDR2 YFSETQ. The CDR3 is 16 residues long. V was cut by 4 bases and J by 0 bases, with 17 bases left in between. The CDR3 region has the DNA TGCGCCAGCAGCATTCAACCAGGGGCGGGCTCCTACGAGCAGTACTTC. Encoded protein: CASSIQPGAGSYEQYF.

DNA of the CDR3: TGCGCCAGCAGCCAATACGGGGGGCCGGGTAATGAGCAGTTCTTC. Amino acid sequence: CASSQYGGPGNEQFF. The rearrangement joins TRBV5-1 to TRBJ2-1; D is perhaps TRBD2 (7 bases). CDR3 length: 15 amino acids. The germline V gene has CDR1 SGHRS and CDR2 YFSETQ. V gave up 4 bases and J gave up 7 bases, with 18 bases separating them.

The CDR3 region has the DNA TGCAGTGCTGGACGACGGGACAGGAGGGAGACCCAGTACTTC. Translating gives CSAGRRDRRETQYF. The rearrangement joins TRBV20-1 to TRBJ2-5, with 8 bases that match TRBD1. The CDR3 is 14 amino acids. The V gene's germline CDR1 is DFQATT and CDR2 SNEGSKA (reference sequence). The V gene end was trimmed by 5 bases and the J gene end by 5 bases; junction bases not matched to a gene: 10.

This chain uses TRBV20-1 with TRBJ2-7, with 7 bases fitting TRBD2. Trimming cost V 6 bases and J 3 bases; bases outside gene matches: 8. Germline CDR1 and CDR2: DFQATT and SNEGSKA (reference sequence). The CDR3 runs 13 residues. CDR3 region: CSAAGVLGYEQYF. The CDR3 nucleotides read TGCAGTGCGGCGGGAGTGCTGGGCTACGAGCAGTACTTC.

This clonotype has ten or more counts. The V gene is TRBV10-3, the J gene TRBJ2-5; 7 nucleotides align to TRBD2. Germline V gene data show CDR1 as ENHRY and CDR2 as SYGVKD. Losses at the gene ends were 5 bases for V and 2 bases for J; bases not matched to a gene: 5. CDR3 size: 14 residues. The CDR3: CAISKPGGQETQYF. The CDR3 DNA sequence: TGTGCCATCAGTAAGCCGGGGGGACAAGAGACCCAGTACTTC.

About this clonotype itself: At one end, the junction sequence differs from germline, possibly due to a read error. Here the CDR3 reads CASSLERIDTRYF. The CDR3 DNA reads as TGTGCCAGCAGCTTAGAAAGAATTGATACGCGGTATTTT. J is TRBJ2-3 and V is TRBV7-9; no clear D. Per germline, CDR1 SEHNR and CDR2 FQNEAQ (reference sequence). The CDR3 is made up of 13 amino acids.

This clonotype was counted a single time. It may be a read error: a sequence one base away is much more abundant. The chain employs TRBV9 and TRBJ2-1; 8 positions match TRBD1. The germline CDR1 and CDR2 sequences are SGDLS and YYNGEE. With V trimmed by 0 bases and J by 13 bases, 12 bases remained unmatched. The length of the CDR3 is 15 residues. In DNA form, the CDR3 reads TGTGCCAGCAGCGTAGAAGGAGGACAGGGACGGACCCAGTTCTTC. Protein: CASSVEGGQGRTQFF.

This clonotype was seen repeatedly, ten times or more. The chain employs TRBV4-1 and TRBJ2-7; D is unresolved. Germline-derived CDR1 and CDR2 are MGHRA and YSYEKL. Trimming took 0 bases from V and 3 from J, leaving 12 bases between them. This CDR3 has 15 amino acids. The CDR3 loop is CASSQEGWALYEQYF. The CDR3 DNA sequence: TGCGCCAGCAGCCAAGAAGGCTGGGCCCTCTACGAGCAGTACTTC.